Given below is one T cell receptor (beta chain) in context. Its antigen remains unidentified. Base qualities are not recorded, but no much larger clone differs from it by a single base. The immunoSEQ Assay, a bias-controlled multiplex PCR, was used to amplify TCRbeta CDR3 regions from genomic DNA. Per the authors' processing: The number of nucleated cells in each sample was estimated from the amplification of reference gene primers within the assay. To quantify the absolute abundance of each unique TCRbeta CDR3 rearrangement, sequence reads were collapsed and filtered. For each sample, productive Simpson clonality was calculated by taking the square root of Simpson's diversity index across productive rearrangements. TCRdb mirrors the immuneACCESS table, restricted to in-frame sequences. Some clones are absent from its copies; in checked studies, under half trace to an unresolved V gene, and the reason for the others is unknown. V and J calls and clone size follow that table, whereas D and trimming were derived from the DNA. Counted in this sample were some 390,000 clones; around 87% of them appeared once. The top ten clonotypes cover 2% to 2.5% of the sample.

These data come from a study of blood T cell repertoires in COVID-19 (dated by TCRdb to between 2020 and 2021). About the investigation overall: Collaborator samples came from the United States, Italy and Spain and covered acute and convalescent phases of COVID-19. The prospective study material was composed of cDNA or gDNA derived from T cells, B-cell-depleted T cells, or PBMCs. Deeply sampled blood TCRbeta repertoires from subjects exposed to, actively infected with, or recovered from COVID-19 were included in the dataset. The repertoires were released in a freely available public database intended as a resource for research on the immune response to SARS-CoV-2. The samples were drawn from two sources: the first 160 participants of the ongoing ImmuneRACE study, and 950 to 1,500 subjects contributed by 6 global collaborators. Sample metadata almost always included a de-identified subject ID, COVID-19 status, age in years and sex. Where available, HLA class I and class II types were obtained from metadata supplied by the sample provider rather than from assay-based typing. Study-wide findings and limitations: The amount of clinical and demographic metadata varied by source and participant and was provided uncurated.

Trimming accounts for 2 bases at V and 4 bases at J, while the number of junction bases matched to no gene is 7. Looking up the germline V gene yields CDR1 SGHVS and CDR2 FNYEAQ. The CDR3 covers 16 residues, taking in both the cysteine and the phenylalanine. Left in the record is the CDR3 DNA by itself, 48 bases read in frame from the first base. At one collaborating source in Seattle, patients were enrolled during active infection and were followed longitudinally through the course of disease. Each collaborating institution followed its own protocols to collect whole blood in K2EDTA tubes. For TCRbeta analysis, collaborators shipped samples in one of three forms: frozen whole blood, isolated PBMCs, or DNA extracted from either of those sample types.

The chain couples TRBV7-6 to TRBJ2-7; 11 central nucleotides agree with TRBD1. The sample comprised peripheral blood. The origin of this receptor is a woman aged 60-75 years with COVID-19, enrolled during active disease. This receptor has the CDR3 CASSLTGTGGLYEQYF. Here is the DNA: TGTGCCAGCAGCTTAACCGGGACAGGGGGATTATACGAGCAGTACTTC.